This is a list of T cell receptor beta chains from one sample in a study of blood T cell repertoires in COVID-19. TCRdb's table, derived via immunoSEQ multiplex PCR, lists solely in-frame clones and lacks some. The data contain about 39,000 clones, 60% to 85% of them singletons. The sample was peripheral blood. The receptors derive from a man between 65 and 85 years old with active or convalescent COVID-19. Each CDR3 is given with its conserved first and last residue. The D gene is left open where the match is weak. Size values are once, few and many counts, or a class for expanded clones, and some rows have none.

D gene	V gene	J gene	clone size	CDR3 DNA	CDR3 protein
.	TRBV21-1	TRBJ2-3	few	TGTGCCAGCAGCAAAGCGGGCAAGGGGACAGGGCGGGTCGTTAGCACAGATACGCAGTATTTT	CASSKAGKGTGRVVSTDTQYF
.	TRBV27	TRBJ2-7	.	TGTGCCAGCAGTTTGCTAATGGGGAACAGGCTTTACGAGCAGTACTTC	CASSLLMGNRLYEQYF
.	TRBV2	TRBJ1-2	.	TGTGCCAGCAGGAGGTCCTCCGAAGGCTACACCTTC	CASRRSSEGYTF
.	TRBV2	TRBJ2-1	.	TGTGCCGGGTCCACTAGCCCGTCCTACAATGAGCAGTTCTTC	CAGSTSPSYNEQFF
.	TRBV7-9	TRBJ1-1	.	TGTGCCAGCAGCTTAGCTGGCGGGAGCCGCGTTGGCACTGAAGCTTTCTTT	CASSLAGGSRVGTEAFF
.	TRBV28	TRBJ1-5	.	TGTGCCAGCAGTTTGAGCGCCTGGGATCAGCCCCAGCATTTT	CASSLSAWDQPQHF
TRBD1	TRBV7-9	TRBJ1-2	.	TGTGCCAGCAGAAAACAGGGGGCGGTTGCAGTCAATGGCTACACCTTC	CASRKQGAVAVNGYTF
TRBD1	TRBV6-5	TRBJ1-4	.	TGTGCCAGCAGCCTGCAGGGGGTCGGTGAAAAACTGTTTTTT	CASSLQGVGEKLFF
.	TRBV24-1	TRBJ2-4	.	TGTGCCACCAGTGACTCTGGGGGACTAAACATTCAGTACTTC	CATSDSGGLNIQYF
TRBD1	TRBV28	TRBJ1-4	.	TGTGCCAGCAGTTTAAGCGGACAGGGGGCTGATGGTAATGAAAAACTGTTTTTT	CASSLSGQGADGNEKLFF
TRBD1	TRBV23-1	TRBJ2-1	.	TGCGCCAGCACTCCCCCCGGGACAGGTTTTGTATCACCTTCCTACAATGAGCAGTTCTTC	CASTPPGTGFVSPSYNEQFF
.	TRBV28	TRBJ1-2	.	TGTGCCAGCAGCTCGCAGGCCTATGGCTACACCTTC	CASSSQAYGYTF
.	TRBV6-6	TRBJ2-6	once	TGTGCCAGCAGACAGGGAATAGGAGGGGCCAACGTCCTGACTTTC	CASRQGIGGANVLTF
TRBD2	TRBV6-5	TRBJ2-3	.	TGTGCCAGCAGTTCTCGACTAGCGGGGGGCCAGGATACGCAGTATTTT	CASSSRLAGGQDTQYF
.	TRBV9	TRBJ2-2	few	TGTGCCAGCAGCGAACTAGGCTGGGCCGGGGAGCTGTTTTTT	CASSELGWAGELFF
.	TRBV29-1	TRBJ1-1	few	TGCAGCGTGACATCCCGTCAAGCTTTCTTT	CSVTSRQAFF
TRBD1	TRBV27	TRBJ2-7	.	TGTGCCAGCAGTTTAGGGACAGGGCCCTACGAGCAGTACTTC	CASSLGTGPYEQYF
.	TRBV6-1	TRBJ1-5	.	TGTGCCAGCAGTGAAGTTGCGCGGCCCGTTAGTATTCAGCCCCAGCATTTT	CASSEVARPVSIQPQHF
.	TRBV2	TRBJ1-6	.	TGTGCCAGCAGTGATCCCCAGGGCCAGTACTCCTATAATTCACCCCTCCACTTT	CASSDPQGQYSYNSPLHF
TRBD1	TRBV7-9	TRBJ2-3	.	TGTGCCAGCAGCGACGGACAGGCCTTCACAGATACGCAGTATTTT	CASSDGQAFTDTQYF
.	TRBV3-1/TRBV3-2	TRBJ2-7	few	TGTGCCAGCAGCCAAGAGTTACGGAGGTACTTC	CASSQELRRYF
.	TRBV2	TRBJ1-6	once	TGTGCCAGCACGGGCAGGGTGAAATCACCCCTCCACTTT	CASTGRVKSPLHF
.	TRBV6-2/TRBV6-3	TRBJ1-1	.	TGTGCCAGCACTTACCGAGGGAACACTGAAGCTTTCTTT	CASTYRGNTEAFF
.	TRBV7-9	TRBJ2-2	few	TGTGCCAGCAGCCGTCGGGACACTCCGTGGGAGCTGTTTTTT	CASSRRDTPWELFF
TRBD1	TRBV5-1	TRBJ1-1	.	TGCGCCAGCAGCTTGGGCTCACGGACAGGTCCGGCTGAAGCTTTCTTT	CASSLGSRTGPAEAFF
.	TRBV10-3	TRBJ2-3	few	TGTGCCATCAGTGCCCTCCCTAGACTTAACGTTGGTGGTACGCAGTATTTT	CAISALPRLNVGGTQYF
TRBD1	TRBV30	TRBJ2-2	.	TGTGCCTGGGGCCTAAACCGGGACAGCCCCGGCCAGCTGTTTTTT	CAWGLNRDSPGQLFF
.	TRBV30	TRBJ2-5	.	TGTGCCTGGAGTGTAAGGGGGGAGACCCAGTACTTC	CAWSVRGETQYF
.	TRBV29-1	TRBJ1-1	.	TGCAGCGTAGGACTCATGAACACTGAAGCTTTCTTT	CSVGLMNTEAFF
TRBD2	TRBV3-1/TRBV3-2	TRBJ2-5	.	TGTGCCAGCAGCCTTTGGACTAGCGGGGGGGCGGAGACCCAGTACTTC	CASSLWTSGGAETQYF
TRBD1	TRBV6-5	TRBJ2-7	.	TGTGCCAGCAGTTTAGGGACAGGGTACGAGCAGTACTTC	CASSLGTGYEQYF
TRBD2	TRBV6-6	TRBJ2-7	.	TGTGCCAGCAGCCCTAGCGGGGGGGCTCTCGAGCAGTACTTC	CASSPSGGALEQYF
.	TRBV6-5	TRBJ2-1	.	TGTGCCACACAGGGTTTTTACAATGAGCAGTTCTTC	CATQGFYNEQFF
.	TRBV5-4	TRBJ2-5	.	TGTGCCAGCAGCTTGGCGGGGCGGGGGCGCCTGCAAGAGACCCAGTACTTC	CASSLAGRGRLQETQYF
TRBD1	TRBV3-1/TRBV3-2	TRBJ1-3	few	TGTGCCAGCAGCCTATGGACAGGCGGCGGAAACACCATATATTTT	CASSLWTGGGNTIYF
TRBD2	TRBV13	TRBJ2-3	.	TGTGCCAGCAGCTCGCCCGGACTAGCGGGGGAAACAGATACGCAGTATTTT	CASSSPGLAGETDTQYF
.	TRBV7-6	TRBJ2-7	.	TGTGCCAGCAGCTCGAGGGTGTACGAGCAGTACTTC	CASSSRVYEQYF
.	TRBV2	TRBJ1-3	.	TGTGCCAGTCGACTCGAGAGGACATCCGGAAACACCATATATTTT	CASRLERTSGNTIYF
.	TRBV30	TRBJ2-2	.	TGTGCCTGGAGCCGGGGGTCAACCGGGGAGCTGTTTTTT	CAWSRGSTGELFF
.	TRBV28	TRBJ2-7	.	TGTGCCAGCAAGGGAGGGGGGGACCGAAGAGAGCAGTACTTC	CASKGGGDRREQYF
.	TRBV10-3	TRBJ1-2	.	TGTGCCATCAGTGAGTCCACAAGTGGCTACACCTTC	CAISESTSGYTF